Listed below are T cell receptor beta chains from one sample, sequenced in a study of human T cells and chemical hapten exposure. TCRdb analysed the RACE reads with MiXCR anew, one entry per CDR3 protein. The sample lists under 200,000 distinct CDR3 sequences; 13% to 15% were seen once. The starting material was whole blood, obtained in connection with sensitization to the hapten diphenylcyclopropenone (DPC). The receptors here all came from a woman between 25 and 40 years old with alopecia areata. Some clones in this sample may be carry-over from other donors' samples. The CDR3 runs from the conserved cysteine through the conserved F or W. The order of the fields is D gene, V gene, J gene, clone size, CDR3 protein, CDR3 DNA. D genes are given only for firm matches. Only part of the rows carry a size: once, few, many, or a class if the clone is expanded.

D: NA; V: TRBV7-9; J: TRBJ1-6; size: few; CDR3: CASIAQDSSLHF; DNA: TGTGCCAGCATCGCCCAGGATTCATCCCTCCACTTT
D: NA; V: TRBV16; J: TRBJ1-2; size: many; CDR3: CASSQYWSRNGENYGYTF; DNA: TGTGCCAGCAGCCAATACTGGTCTCGGAACGGCGAGAACTATGGCTACACCTTC
D: NA; V: TRBV4-2; J: TRBJ1-5; size: few; CDR3: CASSQDMTEGQPQHF; DNA: TGTGCCAGCAGCCAAGACATGACGGAGGGTCAACCCCAGCATTTT
D: NA; V: TRBV6-2/TRBV6-3; J: TRBJ2-7; size: NA; CDR3: CASSYATAISSYEQYF; DNA: TGTGCCAGCAGTTACGCGACAGCCATAAGCTCCTACGAGCAGTACTTC
D: NA; V: TRBV6-6; J: TRBJ2-3; size: few; CDR3: CASTHIRGPRTDTQYF; DNA: TGTGCCAGCACCCATATACGGGGACCTCGCACAGATACGCAGTATTTT
D: NA; V: TRBV15; J: TRBJ2-3; size: few; CDR3: CATSKHGVSDTQYF; DNA: TGTGCCACCAGCAAACACGGAGTATCAGATACGCAGTATTTT
D: NA; V: TRBV10-3; J: TRBJ2-3; size: many; CDR3: CAISESGNTDTQYF; DNA: TGTGCCATCAGTGAGAGCGGTAACACAGATACGCAGTATTTT
D: TRBD1; V: TRBV27; J: TRBJ1-5; size: few; CDR3: CASSLRQGGTSNQPQHF; DNA: TGTGCCAGCAGTTTACGACAGGGGGGAACGAGCAATCAGCCCCAGCATTTT
D: TRBD2; V: TRBV7-2; J: TRBJ2-3; size: NA; CDR3: CASSVAGVDTQYF; DNA: TGTGCCAGCAGCGTAGCGGGAGTCGATACGCAGTATTTT
D: NA; V: TRBV11-2; J: TRBJ1-4; size: many; CDR3: CASRPLTGVNEKLFF; DNA: TGTGCCAGCAGACCTCTCACAGGAGTTAATGAAAAACTGTTTTTT
D: TRBD1; V: TRBV20-1; J: TRBJ1-2; size: NA; CDR3: CSAQTGGYYGYTF; DNA: TGCAGTGCTCAGACAGGGGGGTACTATGGCTACACCTTC
D: TRBD2; V: TRBV29-1; J: TRBJ2-5; size: NA; CDR3: CSVALAVGETQYF; DNA: TGCAGCGTTGCACTAGCGGTCGGAGAGACCCAGTACTTC
D: TRBD2; V: TRBV7-8; J: TRBJ2-1; size: few; CDR3: CASSSNGRGTSGSREQFF; DNA: TGTGCCAGCAGCTCAAACGGAAGGGGGACTAGCGGGAGTAGAGAGCAGTTCTTC
D: NA; V: TRBV25-1; J: TRBJ2-5; size: NA; CDR3: CASSEYMDRETQYF; DNA: TGTGCCAGCAGTGAATATATGGACCGGGAGACCCAGTACTTC
D: NA; V: TRBV5-1; J: TRBJ2-6; size: many; CDR3: CASSLGHRNVLTF; DNA: TGCGCCAGCAGCTTGGGTCACAGAAACGTCCTGACTTTC
D: NA; V: TRBV6-1; J: TRBJ2-4; size: few; CDR3: CASSEEFGHGAKNIQYF; DNA: TGTGCCAGCAGTGAAGAGTTCGGGCACGGAGCGAAAAACATTCAGTACTTC
D: TRBD2; V: TRBV10-3; J: TRBJ2-7; size: NA; CDR3: CANAEYTSGLGEQYF; DNA: TGTGCCAACGCCGAATACACTAGCGGCCTTGGCGAGCAGTACTTC
D: NA; V: TRBV5-5; J: TRBJ1-6; size: NA; CDR3: CASSSRDTTFNNSPLHF; DNA: TGTGCCAGCAGCTCCCGGGACACAACTTTCAATAATTCACCCCTCCACTTT
D: NA; V: TRBV4-1; J: TRBJ2-3; size: NA; CDR3: CASSQVIREPPDTQYF; DNA: TGCGCCAGCAGCCAAGTCATACGGGAGCCGCCCGATACGCAGTATTTT
D: NA; V: TRBV28; J: TRBJ1-2; size: NA; CDR3: CATRFSAGYGYTF; DNA: TGTGCCACCAGGTTTTCGGCAGGGTACGGCTACACCTTC
D: NA; V: TRBV24-1; J: TRBJ1-1; size: NA; CDR3: CATSDLRGTAFF; DNA: TGTGCCACCAGTGATTTGCGAGGGACGGCTTTCTTT
D: NA; V: TRBV7-3; J: TRBJ2-4; size: few; CDR3: CASSQEAVGNIQYF; DNA: TGTGCCAGCAGCCAAGAAGCGGTTGGGAACATTCAGTACTTC
D: TRBD1; V: TRBV19; J: TRBJ1-5; size: NA; CDR3: CASSNRGSYSNQPQHF; DNA: TGTGCCAGTAGTAACAGGGGTTCTTATAGCAATCAGCCCCAGCATTTT
D: TRBD2; V: TRBV11-2; J: TRBJ2-1; size: many; CDR3: CASSLGAGRVYNEQFF; DNA: TGTGCCAGCAGCTTAGGTGCCGGGAGGGTCTACAATGAGCAGTTCTTC
D: TRBD1; V: TRBV24-1; J: TRBJ2-2; size: few; CDR3: CATSDSGTGDTGELFF; DNA: TGTGCCACCAGTGACTCCGGGACAGGGGACACCGGGGAGCTGTTTTTT
D: NA; V: TRBV7-2; J: TRBJ2-5; size: few; CDR3: CASSLDGRAQETQYF; DNA: TGTGCCAGCAGCTTAGATGGCAGAGCTCAAGAGACCCAGTACTTC
D: TRBD2; V: TRBV7-2; J: TRBJ2-7; size: NA; CDR3: CASSYFPGLADSYEQYF; DNA: TGTGCCAGCAGCTATTTTCCGGGACTAGCGGACTCCTACGAGCAGTACTTC
D: NA; V: TRBV18; J: TRBJ2-7; size: few; CDR3: CASSPSSQGTYEQYF; DNA: TGTGCCAGCTCACCATCGAGTCAGGGGACCTACGAGCAGTACTTC
D: TRBD2; V: TRBV20-1; J: TRBJ2-1; size: few; CDR3: CSARVTPGLAGLREQFF; DNA: TGCAGTGCTAGAGTCACGCCGGGACTAGCGGGACTTCGAGAGCAGTTCTTC
D: NA; V: TRBV20-1; J: TRBJ2-7; size: NA; CDR3: CSASGPPYEQYF; DNA: TGCAGTGCTAGCGGACCTCCCTACGAGCAGTACTTC
D: NA; V: TRBV19; J: TRBJ1-4; size: NA; CDR3: CASSIDGQSTNEKLFF; DNA: TGTGCCAGTAGTATAGACGGACAATCAACTAATGAAAAACTGTTTTTT
D: TRBD2; V: TRBV4-3; J: TRBJ2-3; size: NA; CDR3: CASSQSPGLATDTQYF; DNA: TGCGCCAGCAGCCAGAGCCCGGGACTAGCGACAGATACGCAGTATTTT
D: NA; V: TRBV7-8; J: TRBJ1-1; size: NA; CDR3: CASTLNLGTEAFF; DNA: TGTGCCAGCACCCTCAATCTGGGCACTGAAGCTTTCTTT
D: NA; V: TRBV27; J: TRBJ2-7; size: NA; CDR3: CASSFRVGVWEQYF; DNA: TGTGCCAGCAGTTTCCGCGTGGGGGTGTGGGAGCAGTACTTC
D: TRBD1; V: TRBV12-3/TRBV12-4; J: TRBJ2-7; size: few; CDR3: CASRISGTGGYEQYF; DNA: TGTGCCAGCAGGATTTCGGGGACAGGGGGCTACGAGCAGTACTTC
D: TRBD2; V: TRBV28; J: TRBJ2-7; size: few; CDR3: CASSLATSGTYEQYF; DNA: TGTGCCAGCAGTTTAGCGACTAGCGGTACCTACGAGCAGTACTTC
D: NA; V: TRBV28; J: TRBJ2-1; size: NA; CDR3: CASKLRYNEQFF; DNA: TGTGCCAGCAAGCTGCGCTACAATGAGCAGTTCTTC
D: NA; V: TRBV4-3; J: TRBJ1-3; size: many; CDR3: CASSQALSPQGNTIYF; DNA: TGCGCCAGCAGCCAAGCCCTATCCCCCCAAGGGAACACCATATATTTT
D: NA; V: TRBV7-9; J: TRBJ2-7; size: NA; CDR3: CASSSDRQVEQYF; DNA: TGTGCCAGCAGCTCAGACAGACAGGTCGAGCAGTACTTC
D: NA; V: TRBV12-3/TRBV12-4; J: TRBJ1-1; size: NA; CDR3: CASSFTETETMNTEAFF; DNA: TGTGCCAGCAGTTTCACTGAGACCGAGACGATGAACACTGAAGCTTTCTTT
D: NA; V: TRBV7-9; J: TRBJ1-2; size: NA; CDR3: CASSLAGIDYGYTF; DNA: TGTGCCAGCAGCTTAGCCGGGATCGACTATGGCTACACCTTC
D: NA; V: TRBV12-3/TRBV12-4; J: TRBJ1-5; size: NA; CDR3: CASSSATANQPQHF; DNA: TGTGCCAGCAGTTCCGCGACAGCAAATCAGCCCCAGCATTTT
D: NA; V: TRBV20-1; J: TRBJ1-1; size: few; CDR3: CSARVGARGLGTEAFF; DNA: TGCAGTGCTAGAGTAGGGGCACGGGGGCTAGGGACTGAAGCTTTCTTT
D: NA; V: TRBV28; J: TRBJ1-1; size: NA; CDR3: CASSPGTSEAFF; DNA: TGTGCCAGCAGTCCAGGGACATCTGAAGCTTTCTTT
D: NA; V: TRBV11-2; J: TRBJ2-7; size: few; CDR3: CASSLNLAGPVDF; DNA: TGTGCCAGCAGCTTAAACTTGGCGGGGCCCGTGGACTTC